The 22 T cell receptor beta chains presented below share a single source sample, sequenced in a study of blood T cells in healthy people across ages. With a J-beta primer mix and a sample-barcoded 5' primer, a second PCR ran 7 to 11 cycles. One entry per CDR3 protein, called by TCRdb with MiXCR from the 5' RACE reads. The sample has 920,000 or so distinct CDR3 sequences, 35% to 50% seen once; the top ten hold approximately 20%. Sequenced material: blood. All receptors come from a woman aged 60-75 years in good health.

CDR3 nucleotides: TGCAGCTCAGGGCATAATTCACCCCTCCACTTT. Encoded protein: CSSGHNSPLHF. This chain joins TRBV29-1 and TRBJ1-6; D possibly corresponds to TRBD1 (5 bases). Germline V gene lookup returns CDR1 SQVTM and CDR2 ANQGSEA. Trimming shortened V by 8 bases and J by 5 bases, and 7 bases separated the two germline ends. The CDR3 is made up of 11 amino acids.

This clonotype has just a few counts. V gene TRBV4-2 combines with J gene TRBJ1-1; no reliable D call. The germline CDR1 and CDR2 sequences are LGHNA and YNFKEQ. The germline V and J ends were trimmed by 0 bases and 0 bases, with 8 bases remaining between them. This CDR3 is built from 15 residues. Here the CDR3 reads CASSQELSMNTEAFF. CDR3 coding DNA: TGTGCCAGCAGCCAAGAGCTGTCCATGAACACTGAAGCTTTCTTT.

This clonotype showed up just once. One end of the junction varies from germline; a read error may be responsible. The chain uses TRBV6-5 and TRBJ2-7, with 7 bases fitting TRBD2. The CDR3 runs to 15 residues. Germline lookup yields CDR1 MNHEY and CDR2 SVGAGI. CDR3 amino acids: CVSRPGASGIYEQYF. CDR3 coding DNA: TGTGTCAGCAGACCCGGAGCGAGCGGGATCTACGAGCAGTACTTC.

This clonotype was seen a handful of times. V and J are TRBV9 and TRBJ1-1; possibly TRBD1 for D (5 bases). The V end lost 2 bases, the J end lost 4 bases, and 9 bases lay between the germline ends. This CDR3 has 13 residues. Germline V gene data show CDR1 as SGDLS and CDR2 as YYNGEE. In DNA form, the CDR3 reads TGTGCCAGCAGCGTTCGGCAGGGCACTGAAGCTTTCTTT. Translation: CASSVRQGTEAFF.

The J gene is TRBJ2-1, the V gene TRBV4-1, with D possibly matching TRBD2 (5 bases). CDR3 length: 16 residues. In germline, CDR1 is MGHRA, CDR2 YSYEKL. V lost 5 bases to trimming and J lost 4 bases, with 18 bases between them. CDR3 protein: CASSYDGMALYNEQFF. CDR3 nucleotides: TGCGCCAGCAGCTACGACGGGATGGCCCTGTACAATGAGCAGTTCTTC.

This clonotype was counted a few times. J is TRBJ1-2 and V is TRBV20-1; 9 bases line up with TRBD1. The CDR3 has 14 residues. V was pared by 5 bases and J by 3 bases, with 7 bases of the junction left unmatched. Germline CDR1 is DFQATT and CDR2 is SNEGSKA (reference sequence). This CDR3 reads CSAYTGGADYGYTF. The DNA of the CDR3 is TGCAGTGCTTATACAGGGGGCGCTGACTATGGCTACACCTTC.

This clonotype was seen repeatedly, ten times or more. The chain joins TRBV20-1 to TRBJ2-5; D is ambiguous. Germline loops: CDR1 DFQATT, CDR2 SNEGSKA (reference sequence). This CDR3 region has 12 residues. CDR3 amino acids: CSASRAQETQYF. The CDR3 coding sequence is TGCAGCGCCAGCCGGGCTCAAGAGACCCAGTACTTC.

This rearrangement joins TRBV5-1 to TRBJ2-3; 7 bases are a match to TRBD2. There are 14 residues in the CDR3. The germline V gene has CDR1 SGHRS and CDR2 YFSETQ. The ends lost 4 bases at V and 6 bases at J; junction bases unmatched: 8. CDR3 DNA sequence: TGCGCCAGCAGCAATGGACTAGAAGGTGATACGCAGTATTTT. Translated, it gives CASSNGLEGDTQYF.

The rearrangement joins TRBV12-3 or TRBV12-4 to TRBJ2-7, with D possibly TRBD2 on 6 matching bases. The CDR3 contains 15 residues. V was cut by 4 bases and J by 3 bases, with 16 bases left in between. The CDR3 DNA reads TGTGCCAGCAGTTCTTATACACTAGCCGGCTACGAGCAGTACTTC. Translating gives CASSSYTLAGYEQYF.

The rearrangement joins TRBV29-1 to TRBJ1-1, with TRBD1 identical over 7 bases. This CDR3 has 13 residues. V dropped 7 bases and J dropped 1; count of bases not matched to a gene: 6. Germline CDR1 reads SQVTM; CDR2 reads ANQGSEA. The CDR3: CSARQGRNTEAFF. The CDR3 bases are TGCAGCGCCCGACAGGGAAGGAACACTGAAGCTTTCTTT.

The rearrangement joins TRBV1 to TRBJ2-4; the table assigns TRBD1, which was not confirmed against the DNA. TRBV1 is noted as a pseudogene. This CDR3 region has 17 residues. The CDR3 DNA follows: TGCACCAGCAGCCAAGATCGGACAGGGGTAGCCAAAAACATTCAGTACTTC. Encoded protein: CTSSQDRTGVAKNIQYF.

This chain connects TRBV13 to TRBJ2-7; 9 bases are a match to TRBD1. Germline lookup yields CDR1 PRHDT and CDR2 FYEKMQ (reference sequence). The CDR3 is 15 amino acids. V lost 5 bases and J lost 3; bases outside the gene matches: 8. The CDR3 coding sequence is TGTGCCAGCAGCCCCGGGGGGACAGGGAACTACGAGCAGTACTTC. Amino acids: CASSPGGTGNYEQYF.

J is TRBJ2-4 and V is TRBV20-1, with D perhaps given as TRBD1 or TRBD2 (5 bases each). The DNA end favors TRBJ2-7, so the J call may be wrong. This CDR3 region has 15 residues. Per germline, CDR1 DFQATT and CDR2 SNEGSKA (reference sequence). CDR3 DNA sequence: TGCAGTGCTAGAGATCGAGGCAGGGAGACTTACGAGCAGTACTTC. This encodes CSARDRGRETYEQYF.

The chain links TRBV20-1 to TRBJ2-4, with 7 bases identical to TRBD2. Germline values: CDR1 DFQATT, CDR2 SNEGSKA (reference sequence). The CDR3 spans 13 residues. After removal of 0 bases from V and 13 bases from J, the junction contained 9 bases not matched to a gene. The CDR3 here is CSARDIGWEGQYF. CDR3 coding DNA: TGCAGTGCTAGAGATATAGGGTGGGAGGGGCAGTACTTC.

This clonotype was observed a few times. V usage is TRBV29-1 and J usage is TRBJ2-7; D may match TRBD1 or TRBD2 (5 bases each). Germline CDR1 SQVTM, CDR2 ANQGSEA. V was shortened by 4 bases and J by 6 bases, with 10 bases between the two germline ends. There are 11 residues in the CDR3. The CDR3 bases are TGCAGCGTTGGGACAACTAGCGAGCAGTACTTC. Its translation is CSVGTTSEQYF.

This rearrangement joins TRBV3-1 to TRBJ2-1, with 7 bases that match TRBD2. The V gene end was trimmed by 4 bases and the J gene end by 5 bases; junction bases not matched to a gene: 14. The CDR3 totals 17 residues. Looked up from germline, CDR1 is LGHDT and CDR2 is YNNKEL (reference sequence). This chain's CDR3 is CASSPTLGGGTNNEQFF. DNA for the CDR3: TGTGCCAGCAGCCCTACCTTGGGGGGAGGGACCAACAATGAGCAGTTCTTC.

This chain uses TRBV7-6 with TRBJ2-5; TRBD1 might be the D (7 bases). The CDR3 length is 14 residues. Germline V gene sequence: CDR1 SGHVS, CDR2 FNYEAQ. The ends were cut back, 5 bases at V and 5 bases at J, with 15 bases in the middle. The CDR3 nucleotides read TGTGCCAGCAGCCCAGGAGGGGGCTTGGAGACCCAGTACTTC. Translated, it gives CASSPGGGLETQYF.

The gene calls are TRBV10-3 and TRBJ2-1; TRBD1 matches 10 bases. CDR1 and CDR2 from the germline V gene are ENHRY and SYGVKD. V dropped 3 bases and J dropped 5; count of bases not matched to a gene: 4. This CDR3 region has 15 residues. The chain's CDR3 is CAISDRDRGDNEQFF. The CDR3 DNA reads as TGTGCCATCAGTGACCGGGACAGGGGTGACAATGAGCAGTTCTTC.

A remark on this clonotype: With a much larger clone just one base away, this may be a read error. The chain couples TRBV20-1 to TRBJ2-7; TRBD2 aligns across 8 bases. V was pared by 6 bases and J by 5 bases, with 9 bases of the junction left unmatched. Looked up from germline, CDR1 is DFQATT and CDR2 is SNEGSKA (reference sequence). The CDR3 covers 13 residues. The CDR3 DNA is TGCAGTGCGTCCGTGACTAGCGATCACGAGCAGTACTTC. Translating it yields CSASVTSDHEQYF.

At least ten counts were recorded for this clonotype. The CDR3 DNA follows: TGCAGTCTCGGGGGGCTGGGCGAGACCCAGTACTTC. It encodes CSLGGLGETQYF. J is TRBJ2-5 and V is TRBV29-1, with a tentative D call TRBD2 (7 bases). The CDR3 is 12 residues long. Germline V CDR1 and CDR2: SQVTM, ANQGSEA.

The chain carries TRBV20-1 and TRBJ2-7, with 7 bases identical to TRBD2. Germline V gene data show CDR1 as DFQATT and CDR2 as SNEGSKA (reference sequence). This CDR3 region has 14 residues. J gave up 0 bases and V 4 bases, and 6 bases lay outside the gene matches. The CDR3 loop is CSATKRDYSYEQYF. The CDR3 DNA is TGCAGTGCTACCAAAAGGGACTACTCCTACGAGCAGTACTTC.

Details on this clonotype: This may be a read error: a much more frequent sequence differs by one nucleotide. The CDR3 region has the DNA TGCAGTGCTAGCAGCGGAGTGTCCAATGAGCAGTACTTC. It encodes CSASSGVSNEQYF. The chain carries TRBV20-1 and TRBJ2-1, with D maybe TRBD2 (5 bases). The J call may be mistaken, given a closer DNA end match to TRBJ2-7. This CDR3 is 13 amino acids long. Germline CDR1 and CDR2: DFQATT and SNEGSKA (reference sequence).